A selection of T cell receptor beta chains follows, all from one sample in a study of CD8+CD57+ T cells in acquired aplastic anemia. TCRdb passed the reads through MiXCR, listing each CDR3 protein once. The sample has approximately 190,000 distinct CDR3 sequences, under 55% seen once. The sample comprised sorted CD4+, CD8+, or CD8+CD57+ T cells (not recorded which) from PBMCs. Source of these receptors: a human donor with aplastic anemia. Both conserved end residues are part of each CDR3. The order of the fields is clone size, J gene, D gene, V gene, CDR3 DNA, CDR3 protein. The D gene is left open where the match is weak. The size field is filled for only some rows; it gives once, few, many or a size class.

NA TRBJ1-5 NA TRBV12-3/TRBV12-4 TGTGCCAGCAGTGTGGGGGGGGCCCCTAGCAATCAGCCCCAGCATTTT CASSVGGAPSNQPQHF
many TRBJ1-1 NA TRBV2 TGTGCCAGCAGTGAATACACTGAAGCTTTCTTT CASSEYTEAFF
few TRBJ2-7 NA TRBV11-1 TGTGCCAGCAGCTCCCCCCGGAGTGGGGTGGCCTCCGAGCAGTACTTC CASSSPRSGVASEQYF
NA TRBJ2-7 NA TRBV29-1 TGCAGCGTAGCGGACATTTACGAGCAGTACTTC CSVADIYEQYF
few TRBJ2-6 NA TRBV11-3 TGTGCCAGCAGGGGAGAAAGGGGAAGTGGGGCCAACGTCCTGACTTTC CASRGERGSGANVLTF
NA TRBJ1-1 NA TRBV30 TGTGCCTGGAGTGTAATGGGGGTTCAGGCTTTCTTT CAWSVMGVQAFF
once TRBJ2-7 NA TRBV20-1 TGCAGTGCTCCTAGTCGGGGAGAGTCCTACGAGCAGTACTTC CSAPSRGESYEQYF
many TRBJ1-6 TRBD1 TRBV5-1 TGCGCCAGCAGCTCAGGGGGAGATAATTCACCCCTCCACTTT CASSSGGDNSPLHF
NA TRBJ1-1 TRBD1 TRBV10-3 TGTGCCGCCTCAGGGGGGCAGGCCCCTTTCTTT CAASGGQAPFF
many TRBJ1-6 NA TRBV6-4 TGTGCCAGCAGTGACACAGGGAATTCACCCCTCCACTTT CASSDTGNSPLHF
NA TRBJ2-5 NA TRBV15 TGTGCCACCAGCAAAGGGCTCGGGGGCCGTGACCAAGAGACCCAGTACTTC CATSKGLGGRDQETQYF
NA TRBJ2-5 NA TRBV15 TGTGCCACCAGCAGAGATGCGGAGGGAGAGACCCAGTACTTC CATSRDAEGETQYF
few TRBJ1-4 NA TRBV5-1 TGCGCCAGCAGCTCCCTAGGGAGGGGTGGAAAACTGTTTTTT CASSSLGRGGKLFF
NA TRBJ1-2 NA TRBV6-4 TGTGCCAGCAGTGACTCGACTCCGTGGGGCTATGGCTACACCTTC CASSDSTPWGYGYTF
few TRBJ2-1 NA TRBV27 TGTGCCAGCAGTCAGGACGGGTTCTCCTACAATGAGCAGTTCTTC CASSQDGFSYNEQFF
few TRBJ2-1 NA TRBV12-5 TGTGCTAGTGGTTTGGGTCGTCGGAATGAGCAGTTCTTC CASGLGRRNEQFF
many TRBJ2-3 TRBD2 TRBV4-2 TGTGCCAGCAGCCCGGGGGGACTAGCGGGACGTAGGAGCACAGATACGCAGTATTTT CASSPGGLAGRRSTDTQYF
NA TRBJ1-2 TRBD1 TRBV24-1 TGTGCCACCAGTGTTTCGACAGGGTCGGAGGATGGCTACACCTTC CATSVSTGSEDGYTF
NA TRBJ2-1 NA TRBV5-5 TGTGCCAGCACCTCCCACACGGGACAGTTCTTC CASTSHTGQFF
NA TRBJ1-4 NA TRBV19 TGTGCCAGTAGCGGACTCGCCTCATTGTACGAAAAACTGTTTTTT CASSGLASLYEKLFF
NA TRBJ2-2 NA TRBV15 TGTGCCACCAGCAACGGGACAACCCTCGGAACCGGGGAGCTGTTTTTT CATSNGTTLGTGELFF
many TRBJ2-3 TRBD2 TRBV5-4 TGTGCCAGCAGCCCACCTAGCGGGAAGGACACGCAGTATTTT CASSPPSGKDTQYF
many TRBJ1-1 NA TRBV7-2 TGTGCCAGCAGCTTAGTTCTTATCGGAACTGAAGCTTTCTTT CASSLVLIGTEAFF
NA TRBJ1-1 NA TRBV24-1 TGTGCCACCATGTGTCGGGAAGTGAACACTGAAGCTTTCTTT CATMCREVNTEAFF
NA TRBJ2-2 NA TRBV15 TGTGCCACCAGCAGAGGACCTACGAACACCGGGGAGCTGTTTTTT CATSRGPTNTGELFF
NA TRBJ1-5 NA TRBV2 TGTGCCAGAGAGACCTCAAGGATCATGAATCAGCCCCAGCATTTT CARETSRIMNQPQHF
NA TRBJ1-2 NA TRBV25-1 TGTGCCAGCATCGGGGGGGGAAAGGGCTACACCTTC CASIGGGKGYTF
NA TRBJ1-3 NA TRBV29-1 TGCAGCGTTGAACTGGCGGAGCAGTCCTCTGGAAACACCATATATTTT CSVELAEQSSGNTIYF
NA TRBJ2-1 NA TRBV11-1 TGTGCCAGCAGCCGAGGGGGGATATCCTACAATGAGCAGTTCTTC CASSRGGISYNEQFF
NA TRBJ1-5 NA TRBV11-2 TGTGCCAGCAGCTTAATTTATGATCATGAGGGAGTTCAGCCCCAGCATTTT CASSLIYDHEGVQPQHF
once TRBJ2-5 NA TRBV24-1 TGTGCCACCAGTGATTTGCCCTCCAACCAGGGACTGCCCTACAATGAGACCCAGTACTTC CATSDLPSNQGLPYNETQYF
NA TRBJ2-7 NA TRBV6-2/TRBV6-3 TGTGCCAGCAGTCACCCATTCTACGAGCAGTACTTC CASSHPFYEQYF
NA TRBJ1-5 NA TRBV6-1 TGTGCCAGCAGCCCATCCTGGGCTAGCAATCAGCCCCAGCATTTT CASSPSWASNQPQHF
few TRBJ2-7 NA TRBV7-7 TGTGCTAGCAGCTCCACAAGCTCCTACGAGCAGTACTTC CASSSTSSYEQYF
many TRBJ2-3 NA TRBV5-1 TGCGCCAGCAGCTTGGGTCGAAGCACAGATACGCAGTATTTT CASSLGRSTDTQYF
many TRBJ2-1 NA TRBV2 TGTGCCAGCACCCTCGACATCGGACGGCACAATGAGCAGTTCTTC CASTLDIGRHNEQFF
many TRBJ2-7 NA TRBV25-1 TGTGCCAGCAGTGATCCTGGGGGGAGCCCCTACGAGCAGTACTTC CASSDPGGSPYEQYF
NA TRBJ1-5 NA TRBV15 TGTGCCACCAGCAGCGGGGACCGAAATCAGCCCCAGCATTTT CATSSGDRNQPQHF
NA TRBJ1-1 NA TRBV7-9 TGTGCCAGCAGCTTAGCATCGATGAACACTGAAGCTTTCTTT CASSLASMNTEAFF
many TRBJ2-5 TRBD2 TRBV7-9 TGTGCCAGCAGCTTAGAAAAAGGGCGAGCGGGAACAGAGACCCAGTACTTC CASSLEKGRAGTETQYF
NA TRBJ2-1 NA TRBV7-8 TGTGCCAGCAGCTTTAACGGACCATTTGAGCAGTTCTTC CASSFNGPFEQFF
NA TRBJ1-2 NA TRBV6-1 TGTGCCAGCAGTATGAGGGGTACGATGATTTTGAACTATGGCTACACCTTC CASSMRGTMILNYGYTF
few TRBJ2-2 NA TRBV9 TGTGCCAGCAGCGTGGACCGCGGGGAGCTGTTTTTT CASSVDRGELFF
many TRBJ2-7 TRBD2 TRBV11-2 TGTGCCAGCAGCCCCCGCCGGGGACTAGCGGGAAGGGACTCCTACGAGCAGTACTTC CASSPRRGLAGRDSYEQYF
many TRBJ2-7 NA TRBV6-6 TGTGCCAGCAGTTACGGCGTGGGCAGAGCCTACGAGCAGTACTTC CASSYGVGRAYEQYF
many TRBJ2-2 NA TRBV9 TGTGCCAGCAGCGTAGGAGGGTCCGGGGAGCTGTTTTTT CASSVGGSGELFF
many TRBJ1-2 NA TRBV5-4 TGTGCCAGCAGTTTCACGGGGAGGGGAGGCTACACCTTC CASSFTGRGGYTF
NA TRBJ1-2 TRBD1 TRBV7-9 TGTGCCAGCAGCGGATATGGACAGGGGAGACGTGGCTACACCTTC CASSGYGQGRRGYTF
NA TRBJ2-1 TRBD2 TRBV11-1 TGTGCCAGCAGCCAAGCCCTAGCGGGGGCCGGTGGAGAGCAGTTCTTC CASSQALAGAGGEQFF
many TRBJ1-2 NA TRBV20-1 TGCAGTGCTAGAGTCATACCCGGAGGGTATGGCTACACCTTC CSARVIPGGYGYTF
many TRBJ2-7 NA TRBV11-2 TGTGCCAGCAGCTTATTTGGACGGGATCAGAACGAGCAGTACTTC CASSLFGRDQNEQYF
NA TRBJ1-1 NA TRBV12-3/TRBV12-4 TGTGCCAGCAGTTTAGTTGGTACGTCTTTCTTT CASSLVGTSFF
NA TRBJ2-7 TRBD1 TRBV6-7 TGTGCCAGCAGTTACTCGGACAGGCGGCACGAGCAGTACTTC CASSYSDRRHEQYF
NA TRBJ2-3 NA TRBV5-1 TGCGCCAGCAGCTCGGGGACACTTCGCACAGATACGCAGTATTTT CASSSGTLRTDTQYF
NA TRBJ1-5 NA TRBV12-3/TRBV12-4 TGTGCCAGCAGTAAAACATATAGCAATCAGCCCCAGCATTTT CASSKTYSNQPQHF
once TRBJ2-7 NA TRBV18 TGTGCCAGCTCACTTCAACAGGGTACTAATGGGGGCGAGCAGTACTTC CASSLQQGTNGGEQYF